These T cell receptor beta chains were read from a single sample in a study of PD-1 blockade in classical Hodgkin lymphoma. Assay: immunoSEQ multiplex PCR; the TCRdb copy retains only in-frame clones and omits some. The profile shows tens of thousands of clones, approximately 91% of them singletons. The sample taken for sequencing was peripheral blood mononuclear cells (PBMCs). These TCRs come from a human donor with classical Hodgkin lymphoma. The CDR3 runs from the conserved cysteine through the conserved F or W. Fields, in order: clone size, V gene, J gene, D gene, CDR3 protein, CDR3 DNA. D genes are given only for firm matches. Size is stated for part of the rows, as once, few or many counts, or as a class when the clone is expanded.

clone_size: .
v_call: TRBV6-6
j_call: TRBJ2-1
d_call: .
cdr3_aa: CASGTHNEQFF
cdr3_nt: TGTGCCAGCGGGACACACAATGAGCAGTTCTTC

clone_size: .
v_call: TRBV27
j_call: TRBJ2-3
d_call: .
cdr3_aa: CASSSPVEGGLNTQYF
cdr3_nt: TGTGCCAGCAGTTCCCCGGTGGAGGGAGGCCTGAATACGCAGTATTTT

clone_size: .
v_call: TRBV19
j_call: TRBJ1-4
d_call: .
cdr3_aa: CASSIRAGTNEKLFF
cdr3_nt: TGTGCCAGTAGTATAAGGGCAGGTACTAATGAAAAACTGTTTTTT

clone_size: medium-sized
v_call: TRBV25-1
j_call: TRBJ1-1
d_call: .
cdr3_aa: CASSELLGGTEAFF
cdr3_nt: TGTGCCAGCAGTGAATTACTAGGAGGAACTGAAGCTTTCTTT

clone_size: .
v_call: TRBV29-1
j_call: TRBJ2-3
d_call: TRBD1
cdr3_aa: CSVEGDSTGTDTQYF
cdr3_nt: TGCAGCGTTGAAGGGGACAGCACCGGGACAGATACGCAGTATTTT

clone_size: .
v_call: TRBV7-2
j_call: TRBJ1-1
d_call: .
cdr3_aa: CASSLFSGGTGAFF
cdr3_nt: TGTGCCAGCAGCTTATTTAGCGGGGGTACCGGAGCTTTCTTT

clone_size: .
v_call: TRBV7-9
j_call: TRBJ1-4
d_call: .
cdr3_aa: CASSSVGTTNEKLFF
cdr3_nt: TGTGCCAGCAGTTCAGTAGGAACAACTAATGAAAAACTGTTTTTT

clone_size: .
v_call: TRBV13
j_call: TRBJ2-7
d_call: TRBD2
cdr3_aa: CASSTMGSGRTTEYEQYF
cdr3_nt: TGTGCCAGCAGCACAATGGGTAGCGGGAGGACTACCGAATACGAGCAGTACTTC

clone_size: .
v_call: TRBV30
j_call: TRBJ2-1
d_call: .
cdr3_aa: CAWIWSGGYNEQFF
cdr3_nt: TGTGCCTGGATATGGTCTGGCGGCTACAATGAGCAGTTCTTC

clone_size: .
v_call: TRBV5-8
j_call: TRBJ2-3
d_call: .
cdr3_aa: CASSRGTPGDTQYF
cdr3_nt: TGTGCCAGCAGCAGAGGGACCCCCGGGGATACGCAGTATTTT

clone_size: .
v_call: TRBV28
j_call: TRBJ2-3
d_call: TRBD2
cdr3_aa: CASSLWLAGDTDTQYF
cdr3_nt: TGTGCCAGCAGTTTATGGCTAGCGGGCGACACAGATACGCAGTATTTT

clone_size: .
v_call: TRBV6-1
j_call: TRBJ2-1
d_call: .
cdr3_aa: CASSEQGKSYNEQFF
cdr3_nt: TGTGCCAGCAGTGAACAGGGAAAGTCCTACAATGAGCAGTTCTTC

clone_size: .
v_call: TRBV29-1
j_call: TRBJ1-1
d_call: TRBD1
cdr3_aa: CSDRGVWTEAFF
cdr3_nt: TGCAGCGACAGGGGGGTATGGACTGAAGCTTTCTTT

clone_size: .
v_call: TRBV7-3
j_call: TRBJ2-1
d_call: TRBD2
cdr3_aa: CASSLAGHRGGEQFF
cdr3_nt: TGTGCCAGCAGCCTAGCGGGACATAGGGGAGGTGAGCAGTTCTTC

clone_size: once
v_call: TRBV28
j_call: TRBJ1-1
d_call: TRBD1
cdr3_aa: CASSTDREAFF
cdr3_nt: TGTGCCAGCAGTACGGACAGGGAAGCTTTCTTT

clone_size: .
v_call: TRBV14
j_call: TRBJ1-4
d_call: .
cdr3_aa: CASSEGTPHSSNEKLFF
cdr3_nt: TGTGCCAGCAGCGAGGGGACCCCTCATTCATCGAATGAAAAACTGTTTTTT

clone_size: .
v_call: TRBV28
j_call: TRBJ2-7
d_call: TRBD2
cdr3_aa: CASRSTFSGSSNEQYF
cdr3_nt: TGTGCCAGCAGATCGACCTTTAGCGGGAGTTCCAACGAGCAGTACTTC

clone_size: .
v_call: TRBV5-4
j_call: TRBJ2-3
d_call: .
cdr3_aa: CASTWRGNTDTQYF
cdr3_nt: TGTGCCAGCACTTGGCGAGGAAACACAGATACGCAGTATTTT

clone_size: .
v_call: TRBV2
j_call: TRBJ1-3
d_call: TRBD1
cdr3_aa: CASSPRTGSGNTIYF
cdr3_nt: TGTGCCAGCAGCCCTAGGACAGGGAGTGGAAACACCATATATTTT

clone_size: .
v_call: TRBV6-6
j_call: TRBJ2-2
d_call: TRBD2
cdr3_aa: CASDRAGGNTGELFF
cdr3_nt: TGTGCCAGCGATAGAGCGGGAGGGAACACCGGGGAGCTGTTTTTT

clone_size: .
v_call: TRBV5-4
j_call: TRBJ2-5
d_call: TRBD1
cdr3_aa: CASSRTGTGQETQYF
cdr3_nt: TGTGCCAGCAGCAGAACCGGGACAGGTCAAGAGACCCAGTACTTC

clone_size: .
v_call: TRBV29-1
j_call: TRBJ2-1
d_call: TRBD1
cdr3_aa: CSVDRGSYNEQFF
cdr3_nt: TGCAGCGTCGACAGGGGCTCCTACAATGAGCAGTTCTTC